This T cell receptor beta chain was identified in a study of Graves' ophthalmopathy and Graves' hyperthyroidism. Study as a whole: In this cohort's terms, stable hyperthyroidism meant no ophthalmopathy by 18 months of follow-up.

This clonotype was picked up one time. The CDR3 contains 16 residues. V was trimmed by 0 bases and J by 5 bases, leaving 14 bases between them. Germline assignment: CDR1 SGDLS and CDR2 YYNGEE. The authors diagnosed from clinical symptoms, serum thyroxine, TRAb, thyroid ultrasound and orbital computed tomography. Beta-chain TCR CDR3 regions were amplified from RNA transcripts. An opening RT-PCR round employed HTBI primers and preceded a second-round multiplex PCR. TCRdb independently ran MiXCR on the multiplex PCR reads; one entry per CDR3 protein. This sample has roughly 1.1 million distinct CDR3 sequences, with 35% to 45% found just once.

This receptor was taken from an adult man with Graves' hyperthyroidism. Sequenced material: peripheral blood or thyroid tissue (not recorded which). V and J are TRBV9 and TRBJ1-4; possibly TRBD1 for D (5 bases). CDR3 region: CASSVGTLGLNEKLFF. Written as DNA, the CDR3 is TGTGCCAGCAGCGTAGGGACACTGGGGTTGAATGAAAAACTGTTTTTT.